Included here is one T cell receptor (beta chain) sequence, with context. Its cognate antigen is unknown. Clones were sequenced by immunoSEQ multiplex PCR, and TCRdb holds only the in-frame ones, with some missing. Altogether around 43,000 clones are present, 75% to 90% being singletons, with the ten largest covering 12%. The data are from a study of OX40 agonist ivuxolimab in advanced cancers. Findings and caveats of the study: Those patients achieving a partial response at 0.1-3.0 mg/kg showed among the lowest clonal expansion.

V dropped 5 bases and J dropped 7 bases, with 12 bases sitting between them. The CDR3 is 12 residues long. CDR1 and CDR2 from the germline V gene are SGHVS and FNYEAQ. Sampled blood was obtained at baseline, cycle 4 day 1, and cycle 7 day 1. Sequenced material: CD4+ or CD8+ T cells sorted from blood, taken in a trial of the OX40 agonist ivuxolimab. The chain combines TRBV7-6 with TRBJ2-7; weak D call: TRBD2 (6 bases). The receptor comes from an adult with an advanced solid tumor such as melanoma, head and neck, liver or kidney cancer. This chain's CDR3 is CASSPTGEEQYF. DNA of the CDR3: TGTGCCAGCAGCCCCACGGGGGAGGAGCAGTACTTC.